These 14 T cell receptor beta chains share one sample of origin, sequenced in a study of T cells after yellow fever vaccination. TCRdb itself ran the 5' RACE reads through MiXCR, one entry per CDR3 protein. The repertoire has about 630,000 distinct CDR3 sequences, roughly an eighth of them found once; the top ten carry under 15%. This specimen consisted of PBMCs, obtained on the day of the yellow fever booster vaccination. The receptors here all came from a man between 25 and 39 years old who received the YFV17D yellow fever vaccine.

The chain couples TRBV19 to TRBJ2-7; D might be TRBD1 (5 bases). Trimming stripped 7 bases from V and 3 bases from J, with 13 bases between. The CDR3 runs 13 residues. CDR1 LNHDA and CDR2 SQIVND come from the germline V gene (reference sequence). The CDR3 spells CASNQGFGYEQYF. The DNA for the CDR3 is TGTGCCAGTAACCAGGGATTTGGCTACGAGCAGTACTTC.

The gene calls are TRBV5-1 and TRBJ2-1; TRBD2 matches at 7 bases. Germline assignment: CDR1 SGHRS and CDR2 YFSETQ. J lost 12 bases, V lost 0 bases, and 3 bases had no gene match. The CDR3 runs 12 residues. The CDR3 reads CASSLASGGQFF. The CDR3, as DNA: TGCGCCAGCAGCTTGGCTAGCGGAGGGCAGTTCTTC. Combining the CDR3 with reference TRBV5-1 and TRBJ2-1 gives the whole variable domain KAGVTQTPRYLIKTRGQQVTLSCSPISGHRSVSWYQQTPGQGLQFLFEYFSETQRNKGNFPGRFSGRQFSNSRSEMNVSTLELGDSALYLCASSLASGGQFFGPGTRLTVL.

This clonotype was seen repeatedly, ten times or more. The gene calls are TRBV19 and TRBJ1-1; D unclear. CDR1 is LNHDA and CDR2 is SQIVND in the germline V gene (reference sequence). Trimming took 5 bases from V and 5 from J, leaving 9 bases between them. CDR3 length: 12 amino acids. The CDR3, as DNA: TGTGCCAGTAGTTCGGGGAGGACTGAAGCTTTCTTT. This sequence encodes CASSSGRTEAFF.

The CDR3, as DNA: TGTGCCAGCTCACCACCGGAGACTCGCTCGTTCAATGAGCAGTTCTTC. It specifies CASSPPETRSFNEQFF. The chain is built from TRBV18 and TRBJ2-1; the D is unclear. V lost 0 bases to trimming and J lost 6 bases, with 15 bases between them. The CDR3 covers 16 residues. Germline CDR1 is KGHSH and CDR2 is LQKENI. The complete variable domain, with remaining parts taken from reference TRBV18 and TRBJ2-1, reads NAGVMQNPRHLVRRRGQEARLRCSPMKGHSHVYWYRQLPEEGLKFMVYLQKENIIDESGMPKERFSAEFPKEGPSILRIQQVVRGDSAAYFCASSPPETRSFNEQFFGPGTRLTVL.

This clonotype was seen a few times. This chain links TRBV12-3 or TRBV12-4 with TRBJ2-1; D is undetermined. The germline V and J ends were trimmed by 2 bases and 8 bases, with 7 bases remaining between them. The length of the CDR3 is 12 residues. CDR3 nucleotides: TGTGCCAGCAGTTTATCCGTCCATGAGCAGTTCTTC. It translates to CASSLSVHEQFF.

This clonotype was counted only a few times. V is TRBV5-1 and J is TRBJ1-6; D not resolved. The germline gives CDR1 SGHRS, CDR2 YFSETQ. This CDR3 region has 16 residues. V lost 0 bases and J 0 bases, leaving 7 bases between the germline ends. This chain's CDR3 is CASSLGPNSYNSPLHF. CDR3 DNA sequence: TGCGCCAGCAGCTTGGGGCCGAACTCCTATAATTCACCCCTCCACTTT.

The gene calls are TRBV7-8 and TRBJ2-1; D possibly corresponds to TRBD2 (5 bases). Trimming pared 2 bases from V and 16 bases from J, leaving 15 bases between. The CDR3 is made up of 12 amino acids. The germline CDR1 and CDR2 sequences are SGHVS and FQNEAQ. The CDR3 region has the DNA TGTGCCAGCAGCTTAACGGAGCGGTCCCATTTCTTC. Translated: CASSLTERSHFF.

The chain carries TRBV20-1 and TRBJ1-2; TRBD1 aligns across 7 bases. V trimming: 3 bases; J trimming: 2 bases; junction bases outside the gene matches: 6. Germline lookup yields CDR1 DFQATT and CDR2 SNEGSKA (reference sequence). CDR3 length: 14 amino acids. This CDR3 reads CSASLTGQNYGYTF. The CDR3 nucleotides are TGCAGTGCTAGTTTAACGGGACAGAACTATGGCTACACCTTC.

V is TRBV24-1 and J is TRBJ2-4; 7 nucleotides line up with TRBD1. Germline-derived CDR1 and CDR2 are KGHDR and SFDVKD. The CDR3 consists of 15 residues. Trimming at V came to 3 bases and at J to 4 bases, leaving 5 bases not matched to a gene. This chain's CDR3 is CATSDPSGQKNIQYF. The CDR3 DNA reads TGTGCCACCAGTGATCCCTCGGGACAGAAAAACATTCAGTACTTC.

The J gene is TRBJ2-4, the V gene TRBV7-9, with D possibly being TRBD2 (6 bases). The CDR3 is 16 amino acids. From germline, CDR1 is SEHNR and CDR2 FQNEAQ (reference sequence). The V and J ends lost 0 bases and 0 bases respectively, with 9 bases between them. CDR3 DNA sequence: TGTGCCAGCAGCTTAGCGGTGGGACTAGCCAAAAACATTCAGTACTTC. This translates into CASSLAVGLAKNIQYF.

This clonotype was seen ten or more times. The V call is TRBV12-3 or TRBV12-4, the J call TRBJ2-7; TRBD2 is a possible D gene (6 bases). V dropped 7 bases and J dropped 5 bases, with 9 bases sitting between them. CDR3 length: 11 amino acids. CDR3 in DNA: TGTGCCAGCACCCCGGGAGACGAGCAGTACTTC. Protein: CASTPGDEQYF.

This clonotype turned up a few times. The CDR3 DNA follows: TGTGCCAGCAGTAAACTAGCCAGTTTGCCCTACGAGCAGTACTTC. Its protein is CASSKLASLPYEQYF. This sequence joins TRBV2 and TRBJ2-7; the D gene is possibly TRBD2 (6 bases). Per the germline V gene, CDR1 is SNHLY and CDR2 is FYNNEI. V shed 5 bases and J shed 2 bases, with 16 bases lying between them. The CDR3 length is 15 residues.

This clonotype came up many times. The J gene is TRBJ2-1, the V gene TRBV5-6; the D gene could be TRBD1 or TRBD2 (5 bases each). The CDR3 is 16 residues long. With 4 bases removed from V and 2 bases from J, the gap between germline ends came to 16 bases. Germline loops: CDR1 SGHDT, CDR2 YYEEEE. The DNA for the CDR3 is TGTGCCAGCAGCCCCGGACGGGGACCAACCTACAATGAGCAGTTCTTC. Encoded protein: CASSPGRGPTYNEQFF.

The V call is TRBV29-1, the J call TRBJ2-5, with 7 bases that match TRBD2. Germline V CDR1 and CDR2: SQVTM, ANQGSEA. V was clipped by 7 bases and J by 1 base; unmatched bases: 15. This CDR3 has 16 amino acids. CDR3 residues: CSGLGDASGSQETQYF. The CDR3 nucleotides are TGCAGCGGGCTAGGGGATGCTAGCGGTAGCCAAGAGACCCAGTACTTC.